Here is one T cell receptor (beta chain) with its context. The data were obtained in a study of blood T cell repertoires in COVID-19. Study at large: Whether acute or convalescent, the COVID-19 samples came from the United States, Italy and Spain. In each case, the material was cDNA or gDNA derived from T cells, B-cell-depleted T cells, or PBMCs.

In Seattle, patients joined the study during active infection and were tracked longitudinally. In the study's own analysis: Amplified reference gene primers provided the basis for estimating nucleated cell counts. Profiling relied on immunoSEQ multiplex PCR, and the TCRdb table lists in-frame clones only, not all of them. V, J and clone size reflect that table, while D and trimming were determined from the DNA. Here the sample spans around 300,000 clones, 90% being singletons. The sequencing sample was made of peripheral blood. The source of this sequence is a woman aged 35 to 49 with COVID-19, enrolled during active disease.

The CDR3 nucleotides are TGTGCCACCAGTGATACGGGACAGGGGGCCGATGAGCAGTTCTTC. Translation: CATSDTGQGADEQFF. The chain couples TRBV24-1 to TRBJ2-1, with TRBD1 matching 12 bases. CDR3 size: 15 residues. V lost 3 bases, J lost 8 bases, and 4 bases stayed unmatched. CDR1 is KGHDR, CDR2 SFDVKD, per germline.